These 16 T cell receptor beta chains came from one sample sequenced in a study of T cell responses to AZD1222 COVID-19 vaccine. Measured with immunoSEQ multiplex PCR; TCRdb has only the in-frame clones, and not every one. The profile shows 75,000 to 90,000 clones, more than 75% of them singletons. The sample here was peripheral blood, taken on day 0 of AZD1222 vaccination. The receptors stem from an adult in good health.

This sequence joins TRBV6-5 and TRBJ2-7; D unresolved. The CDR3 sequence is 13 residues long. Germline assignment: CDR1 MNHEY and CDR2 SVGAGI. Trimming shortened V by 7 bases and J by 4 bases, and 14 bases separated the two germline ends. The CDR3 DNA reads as TGTGCCAGCATCGGTTCATCTGGATACGAGCAGTACTTC. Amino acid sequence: CASIGSSGYEQYF.

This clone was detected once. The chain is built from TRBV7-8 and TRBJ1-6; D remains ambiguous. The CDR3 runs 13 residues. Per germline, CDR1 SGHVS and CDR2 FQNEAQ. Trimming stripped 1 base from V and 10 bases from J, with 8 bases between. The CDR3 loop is CASSLDRESPLHF. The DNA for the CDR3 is TGTGCCAGCAGCTTAGACCGGGAATCACCCCTCCACTTT.

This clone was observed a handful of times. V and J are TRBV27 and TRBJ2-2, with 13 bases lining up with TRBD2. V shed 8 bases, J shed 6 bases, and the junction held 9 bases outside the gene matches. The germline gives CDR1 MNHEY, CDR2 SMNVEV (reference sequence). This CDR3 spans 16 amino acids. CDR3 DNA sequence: TGTGCCAGCCAAACTAGCGGGGGGGCGTTAGCCGGGGAGCTGTTTTTT. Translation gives CASQTSGGALAGELFF.

The CDR3 spells CASSRGIEAFF. In DNA form, the CDR3 reads TGTGCCAGCAGTAGAGGTATAGAAGCTTTCTTT. The V call is TRBV6-5, the J call TRBJ1-1; the D is unclear. The CDR3 totals 11 residues. The V gene's germline CDR1 is MNHEY and CDR2 SVGAGI. Trimming shortened V by 5 bases and J by 8 bases, and 9 bases separated the two germline ends.

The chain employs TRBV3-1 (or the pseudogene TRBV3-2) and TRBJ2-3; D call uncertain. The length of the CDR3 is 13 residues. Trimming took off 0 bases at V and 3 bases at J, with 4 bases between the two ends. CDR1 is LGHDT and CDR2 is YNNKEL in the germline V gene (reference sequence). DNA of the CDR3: TGTGCCAGCAGCCAAGAATCGACAGATACGCAGTATTTT. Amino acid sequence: CASSQESTDTQYF.

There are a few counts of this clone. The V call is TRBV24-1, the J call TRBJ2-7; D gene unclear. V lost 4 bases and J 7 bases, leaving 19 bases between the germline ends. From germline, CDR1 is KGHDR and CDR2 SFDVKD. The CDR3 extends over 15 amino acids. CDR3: CATSENGRPMGEQYF. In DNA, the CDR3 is TGTGCCACCAGTGAGAATGGACGTCCCATGGGAGAGCAGTACTTC.

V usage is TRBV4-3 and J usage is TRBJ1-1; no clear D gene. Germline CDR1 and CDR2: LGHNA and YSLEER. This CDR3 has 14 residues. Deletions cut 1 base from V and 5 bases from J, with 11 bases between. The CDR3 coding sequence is TGCGCCAGCAGCCAAGGAGTGGGTGGGACTGAAGCTTTCTTT. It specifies CASSQGVGGTEAFF.

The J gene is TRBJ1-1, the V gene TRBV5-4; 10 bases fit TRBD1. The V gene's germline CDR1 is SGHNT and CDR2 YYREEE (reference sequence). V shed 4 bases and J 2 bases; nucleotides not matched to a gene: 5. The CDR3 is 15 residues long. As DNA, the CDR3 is TGTGCCAGCAGCCCCGGGACAGGGGTCAACACTGAAGCTTTCTTT. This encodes CASSPGTGVNTEAFF.

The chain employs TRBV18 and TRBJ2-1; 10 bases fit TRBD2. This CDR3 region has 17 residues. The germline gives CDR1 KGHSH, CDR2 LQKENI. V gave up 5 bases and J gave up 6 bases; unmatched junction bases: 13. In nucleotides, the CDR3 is TGTGCCAGCTCAACCTTACTAGCGGGAAAAGGGGGCAATGAGCAGTTCTTC. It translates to CASSTLLAGKGGNEQFF. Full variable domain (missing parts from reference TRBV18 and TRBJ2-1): NAGVMQNPRHLVRRRGQEARLRCSPMKGHSHVYWYRQLPEEGLKFMVYLQKENIIDESGMPKERFSAEFPKEGPSILRIQQVVRGDSAAYFCASSTLLAGKGGNEQFFGPGTRLTVL.

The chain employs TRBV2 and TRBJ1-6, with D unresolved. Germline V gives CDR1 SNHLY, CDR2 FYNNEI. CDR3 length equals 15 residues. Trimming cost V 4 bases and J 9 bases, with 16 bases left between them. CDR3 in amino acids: CASSAEARHGSPLHF. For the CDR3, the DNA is TGTGCCAGCAGTGCTGAAGCGAGGCACGGTTCACCCCTCCACTTT.

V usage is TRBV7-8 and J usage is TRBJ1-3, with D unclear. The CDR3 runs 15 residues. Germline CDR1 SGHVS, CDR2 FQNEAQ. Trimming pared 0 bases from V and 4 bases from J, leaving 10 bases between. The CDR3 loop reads CASSLAGIRGNTIYF. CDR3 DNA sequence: TGTGCCAGCAGCTTAGCAGGGATTAGGGGAAACACCATATATTTT.

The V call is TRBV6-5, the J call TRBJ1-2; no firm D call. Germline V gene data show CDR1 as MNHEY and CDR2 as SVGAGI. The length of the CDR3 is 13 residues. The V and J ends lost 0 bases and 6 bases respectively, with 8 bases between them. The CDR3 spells CASSYSSVHGYTF. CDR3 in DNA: TGTGCCAGCAGTTACTCGTCGGTCCATGGCTACACCTTC.

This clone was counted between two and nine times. In DNA form, the CDR3 reads TGCGCCAGCAGCCGTCGACAGGGGGCAGACGGGGAGCTGTTTTTT. Protein: CASSRRQGADGELFF. The chain employs TRBV5-1 and TRBJ2-2, with 10 bases matching TRBD1. With V trimmed by 4 bases and J by 7 bases, 7 bases remained unmatched. The germline V gene encodes CDR1 SGHRS and CDR2 YFSETQ. CDR3 length: 15 residues.

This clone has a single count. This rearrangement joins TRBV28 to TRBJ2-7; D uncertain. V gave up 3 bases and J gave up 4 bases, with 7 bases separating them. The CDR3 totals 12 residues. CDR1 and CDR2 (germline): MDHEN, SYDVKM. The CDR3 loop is CASSFRLYEQYF. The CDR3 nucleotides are TGTGCCAGCAGTTTTCGTCTGTACGAGCAGTACTTC. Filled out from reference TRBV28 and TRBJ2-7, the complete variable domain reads DVKVTQSSRYLVKRTGEKVFLECVQDMDHENMFWYRQDPGLGLRLIYFSYDVKMKEKGDIPEGYSVSREKKERFSLILESASTNQTSMYLCASSFRLYEQYFGPGTRLTVT.

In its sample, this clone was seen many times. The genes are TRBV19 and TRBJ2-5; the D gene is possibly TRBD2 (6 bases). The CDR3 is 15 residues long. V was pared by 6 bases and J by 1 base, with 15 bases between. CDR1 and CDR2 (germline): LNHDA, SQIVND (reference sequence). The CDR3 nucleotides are TGTGCCAGTAGCCACGGGGGTAGCGGCCAAGAGACCCAGTACTTC. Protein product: CASSHGGSGQETQYF.

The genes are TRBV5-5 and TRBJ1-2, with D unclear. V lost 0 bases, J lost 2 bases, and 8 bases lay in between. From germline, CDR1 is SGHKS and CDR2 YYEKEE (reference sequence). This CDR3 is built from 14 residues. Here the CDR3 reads CASSLADGNYGYTF. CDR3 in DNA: TGTGCCAGCAGCTTGGCGGACGGAAACTATGGCTACACCTTC. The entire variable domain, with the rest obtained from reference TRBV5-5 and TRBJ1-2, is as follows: DAGVTQSPTHLIKTRGQQVTLRCSPISGHKSVSWYQQVLGQGPQFIFQYYEKEERGRGNFPDRFSARQFPNYSSELNVNALLLGDSALYLCASSLADGNYGYTFGSGTRLTVV.